One and the same sample provided the 23 T cell receptor beta chains below, sequenced in a study of PD-L1 blockade in urothelial cancer. Clones were sequenced by immunoSEQ multiplex PCR, and TCRdb holds only the in-frame ones, with some missing. The table shows around 49,000 clones, with roughly four fifths occurring only once. Noted time point: peripheral blood 6 weeks after treatment start. The material was PBMCs, obtained around atezolizumab (anti-PD-L1) treatment. The receptors shown here come from a man aged 55 to 70 with urothelial cancer.

The rearrangement uses TRBV28 and TRBJ1-2; D uncertain. CDR1 and CDR2 from the germline V gene are MDHEN and SYDVKM. Trimming stripped 4 bases from V and 4 bases from J, with 7 bases between. CDR3 length equals 12 residues. The DNA for the CDR3 is TGTGCCAGCAGTTCGACTTCCTATGGCTACACCTTC. Translating gives CASSSTSYGYTF.

As to this clone: The junction and the germline gene differ at one end; a read error may be behind it. The chain is built from TRBV7-2 and TRBJ2-1; TRBD1 matches at 8 bases. The CDR3 totals 14 residues. The germline CDR1 and CDR2 sequences are SGHTA and FQGNSA. CDR3 bases: TGTGCCAGCAGTCCTGGACAGGGTGCGGGTGAGGAGTTCTTC. Its protein is CASSPGQGAGEEFF.

V usage is TRBV7-6 and J usage is TRBJ1-3; the D is unclear. The CDR3 has 18 amino acids. V lost 1 base and J 0 bases, leaving 16 bases between the germline ends. Per the germline V gene, CDR1 is SGHVS and CDR2 is FNYEAQ. CDR3 protein: CASSLGVAAALSGNTIYF. The CDR3 DNA is TGTGCCAGCAGCTTAGGGGTCGCGGCAGCGCTCTCTGGAAACACCATATATTTT. Supplemented by reference TRBV7-6 and TRBJ1-3, the full variable domain reads GAGVSQSPRYKVTKRGQDVALRCDPISGHVSLYWYRQALGQGPEFLTYFNYEAQQDKSGLPNDRFSAERPEGSISTLTIQRTEQRDSAMYRCASSLGVAAALSGNTIYFGEGSWLTVV.

This clone was seen a few times. This chain connects TRBV4-3 to TRBJ2-3; 9 bases match TRBD1. The CDR3 loop spans 17 amino acids. J lost 3 bases, V lost 0 bases, and 7 bases had no gene match. The germline V gene has CDR1 LGHNA and CDR2 YSLEER. The CDR3 region has the DNA TGCGCCAGCAGCCAAGATCTGGCGACAGGGGGAACAGATACGCAGTATTTT. This translates into CASSQDLATGGTDTQYF.

This chain connects TRBV5-1 to TRBJ2-5, with D possibly TRBD1 on 6 matching bases. This CDR3 has 14 residues. V gave up 3 bases and J gave up 5 bases, with 14 bases separating them. Germline CDR1 SGHRS, CDR2 YFSETQ. The CDR3 reads CASSWTQGKETQYF. The DNA of the CDR3 is TGCGCCAGCAGCTGGACCCAGGGGAAGGAGACCCAGTACTTC.

The chain carries TRBV6-1 and TRBJ1-2, with D possibly TRBD1 on 6 matching bases. CDR3 length equals 13 residues. Germline CDR1 MNHNS, CDR2 SASEGT. Trimming stripped 4 bases from V and 7 bases from J, with 13 bases between. Here the CDR3 reads CASSGRGRGGYTF. CDR3 DNA: TGTGCCAGCAGTGGCAGGGGACGGGGTGGCTACACCTTC.

This clone has only a few counts. This chain links TRBV7-9 with TRBJ1-2, with D maybe TRBD1 (5 bases). The germline CDR1 and CDR2 sequences are SEHNR and FQNEAQ (reference sequence). Deletions cut 6 bases from V and 4 bases from J, with 12 bases between. This CDR3 is built from 13 residues. As DNA, the CDR3 is TGTGCCAGCAGTTCGGACAACTTCTATGGCTACACCTTC. Amino acids: CASSSDNFYGYTF.

The chain employs TRBV11-2 and TRBJ2-5, with D unclear. The V end lost 1 base, the J end lost 4 bases, and 13 bases lay between the germline ends. CDR3 length equals 15 residues. CDR1 is SGHAT and CDR2 is FQNNGV in the germline V gene. CDR3 loop: CASSLAPPVPETQYF. For the CDR3, the DNA is TGTGCCAGCAGCTTAGCCCCTCCAGTACCAGAGACCCAGTACTTC.

The CDR3 loop reads CASSQDRGGYTF. The CDR3 nucleotides are TGTGCCAGCAGCCAAGACAGGGGTGGCTACACCTTC. This sequence joins TRBV7-9 and TRBJ1-2, with TRBD1 matching over 8 bases. Germline CDR1 SEHNR, CDR2 FQNEAQ (reference sequence). The V gene end was trimmed by 5 bases and the J gene end by 7 bases; junction bases not matched to a gene: 3. The CDR3 totals 12 residues.

The chain recombines TRBV5-4 with TRBJ2-7; D perhaps matches TRBD1 (7 bases). The CDR3 covers 14 residues. Trimming stripped 4 bases from V and 0 bases from J, with 11 bases between. Germline lookup yields CDR1 SGHNT and CDR2 YYREEE (reference sequence). Written as DNA, the CDR3 is TGTGCCAGCAGCCGCCAGGGGGGCTCCTACGAGCAGTACTTC. Its protein is CASSRQGGSYEQYF.

The gene calls are TRBV20-1 and TRBJ2-5; D not resolved. Trimming stripped 3 bases from V and 6 bases from J, with 8 bases between. The germline V gene encodes CDR1 DFQATT and CDR2 SNEGSKA (reference sequence). This CDR3 contains 11 residues. The CDR3 spells CSARGSQTQYF. The CDR3 DNA is TGCAGTGCTAGGGGCTCGCAGACCCAGTACTTC.

This rearrangement joins TRBV2 to TRBJ2-2; possibly TRBD1 for D (5 bases). The CDR3 length is 14 residues. V shed 3 bases and J shed 2 bases, with 7 bases lying between them. Germline CDR1 SNHLY, CDR2 FYNNEI. The CDR3 nucleotides read TGTGCCAGCAGTGACCAGGGTAACACCGGGGAGCTGTTTTTT. Protein sequence: CASSDQGNTGELFF.

This chain joins TRBV7-2 and TRBJ2-7, with 7 nucleotides matching TRBD1. The CDR3 has 14 residues. Germline V lookup: CDR1 SGHTA, CDR2 FQGNSA. V trimming: 3 bases; J trimming: 7 bases; junction bases outside the gene matches: 9. The CDR3 DNA is TGTGCCAGCAGCTTCGGCAGGGGGTTTTTGGAGCAGTACTTC. Its translation is CASSFGRGFLEQYF.

This clone has a handful of counts. The chain joins TRBV19 to TRBJ2-2, with D possibly being TRBD1 (6 bases). Germline loops: CDR1 LNHDA, CDR2 SQIVND (reference sequence). The CDR3 is 15 amino acids. Trimming removed 3 bases from V and 5 bases from J, with 13 bases in between. Here the CDR3 reads CASSIGQRTTGELFF. The CDR3 DNA is TGTGCCAGTAGTATTGGACAGAGGACGACCGGGGAGCTGTTTTTT.

The V call is TRBV4-1, the J call TRBJ2-4, with D possibly being TRBD1 (5 bases). In germline, CDR1 is MGHRA, CDR2 YSYEKL. This CDR3 is 17 amino acids long. V was clipped by 4 bases and J by 0 bases, with 16 bases between them. CDR3 amino acids: CASSPSRDVEAKNIQYF. As DNA, the CDR3 is TGCGCCAGCAGCCCCTCCAGGGATGTGGAAGCCAAAAACATTCAGTACTTC.

This chain connects TRBV14 to TRBJ1-1, with 7 bases identical to TRBD1. The CDR3 runs 14 residues. V gave up 4 bases and J gave up 0 bases; unmatched junction bases: 2. In germline, CDR1 is SGHDN, CDR2 FVKESK. The CDR3 DNA reads as TGTGCCAGCAGCCGGGACAGCGTGAACACTGAAGCTTTCTTT. Protein product: CASSRDSVNTEAFF.

This clone was observed a handful of times. The J gene is TRBJ2-5, the V gene TRBV11-2; 7 bases match TRBD2. J lost 4 bases, V lost 5 bases, and 16 bases had no gene match. Germline V gives CDR1 SGHAT, CDR2 FQNNGV. The CDR3 is 17 amino acids. The CDR3 nucleotides read TGTGCCAGCAGCCCGGCGTCTCAGCGGGGAACGATAGAGACCCAGTACTTC. Residues: CASSPASQRGTIETQYF.

This chain links TRBV25-1 with TRBJ2-2; D is perhaps TRBD1 (6 bases). Germline-derived CDR1 and CDR2 are MGHDK and SYGVNS. V was cut by 4 bases and J by 1 base, with 10 bases left in between. The CDR3 has 15 residues. CDR3 sequence: CASSVRGRNTGELFF. Here the CDR3 DNA reads TGTGCCAGCAGTGTCAGGGGTCGGAACACCGGGGAGCTGTTTTTT.

V gene TRBV28 combines with J gene TRBJ1-1; TRBD1 agrees at 8 bases. Germline-derived CDR1 and CDR2 are MDHEN and SYDVKM. The trim removed 5 bases at V and 5 bases at J, leaving 19 bases unmatched. This CDR3 is built from 18 residues. The CDR3 DNA is TGTGCCAGCAGTCCCCGTTTGGGTAGACAGGGGAGGACGACTGAAGCTTTCTTT. It specifies CASSPRLGRQGRTTEAFF.

The CDR3 DNA sequence: TGTGCCAGCAGTTCTTTCCCACAGTTCTCCTACGAGCAGTACTTC. This translates into CASSSFPQFSYEQYF. The chain employs TRBV6-6 and TRBJ2-7; D is unclear. V was pared by 4 bases and J by 0 bases, with 13 bases between. CDR3 length: 15 residues. From germline, CDR1 is MNHNY and CDR2 SVGAGI (reference sequence).

The gene calls are TRBV27 and TRBJ2-2; 8 positions match TRBD1. This CDR3 spans 16 amino acids. The germline CDR1 and CDR2 sequences are MNHEY and SMNVEV (reference sequence). The ends lost 1 base at V and 2 bases at J; junction bases unmatched: 3. The CDR3 region has the DNA TGTGCCAGCAGTTTATTCGGACAGGGAAACACCGGGGAGCTGTTTTTT. Amino acid sequence: CASSLFGQGNTGELFF.

This chain uses TRBV19 with TRBJ2-7; a weak D match, TRBD1 (6 bases). The germline CDR1 and CDR2 sequences are LNHDA and SQIVND (reference sequence). V was cut by 3 bases and J by 7 bases, with 19 bases left in between. The CDR3 length is 15 residues. The DNA for the CDR3 is TGTGCCAGTAGTATGCCGACAGGCACCGGGTCGGAGCAGTACTTC. Translating it yields CASSMPTGTGSEQYF.

In the case of this clone: The sample contains more than one DNA sequence encoding this CDR3. The chain links TRBV5-1 to TRBJ1-4; D unresolved. CDR3 size: 14 residues. The germline V gene has CDR1 SGHRS and CDR2 YFSETQ. Trimming took off 0 bases at V and 5 bases at J, with 8 bases between the two ends. CDR3: CASSLGAGNEKLFF. DNA of the CDR3: TGCGCCAGCAGCTTGGGGGCGGGGAATGAAAAACTGTTTTTT.